This T cell receptor beta chain comes out of a study of tumor-infiltrating lymphocytes in primary liver carcinoma. A remark on this clonotype: Since a much larger clone is just one base distant, this may be a read error.

CDR1 is MDHEN, CDR2 SYDVKM, per germline. The CDR3 totals 12 residues. V lost 3 bases and J 11 bases, leaving 11 bases between the germline ends. It was from around 18-30 mg of unsorted bulk tissue that RNA and DNA were co-extracted. TCR beta cDNA came from approximately 490 ng total RNA, primed with a constant-region primer. Libraries of TCR beta came from three nested multiplex PCR rounds with slightly modified ARM-PCR. The first two PCR rounds used TRBV1-TRBV30 forward primers with a C-beta reverse primer, roughly 11 cycles each. TCRdb re-called the multiplex PCR reads through MiXCR, storing one row per CDR3 protein. The table lists tens of thousands of distinct CDR3 sequences, roughly 72% of them singletons.

This chain connects TRBV28 to TRBJ2-1, with unresolved D. The sequencing input was tumor-adjacent normal liver tissue. The receptor was isolated from a man aged 40-49 years with primary liver carcinoma and hepatitis B virus infection. This chain's CDR3 is CASSLQGLQQFF. The CDR3 nucleotides are TGTGCCAGCAGTTTGCAAGGGCTGCAGCAGTTCTTC.